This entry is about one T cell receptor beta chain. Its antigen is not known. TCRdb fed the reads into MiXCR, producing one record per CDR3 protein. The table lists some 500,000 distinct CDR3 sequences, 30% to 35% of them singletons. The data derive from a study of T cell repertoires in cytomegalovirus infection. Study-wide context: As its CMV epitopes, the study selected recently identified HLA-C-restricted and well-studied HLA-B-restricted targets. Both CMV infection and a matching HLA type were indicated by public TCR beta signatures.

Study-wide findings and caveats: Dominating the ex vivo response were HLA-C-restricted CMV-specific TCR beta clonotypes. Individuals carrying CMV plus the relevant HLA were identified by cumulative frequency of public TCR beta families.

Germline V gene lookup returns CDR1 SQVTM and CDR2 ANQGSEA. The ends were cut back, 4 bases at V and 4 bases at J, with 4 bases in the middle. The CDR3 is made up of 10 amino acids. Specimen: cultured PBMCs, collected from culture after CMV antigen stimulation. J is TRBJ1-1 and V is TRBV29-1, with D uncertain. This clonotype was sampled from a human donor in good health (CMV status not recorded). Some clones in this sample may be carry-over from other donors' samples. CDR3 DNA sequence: TGCAGCGTTGTTCTCACTGAAGCTTTCTTT. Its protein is CSVVLTEAFF.